This T cell receptor beta chain stems from a study of monozygotic twins with cystic fibrosis. Study-level points and caveats: Nucleotide-identical clonotype sharing was significantly higher within monozygotic CF twin pairs than between unrelated CF individuals.

The ends lost 3 bases at V and 4 bases at J; junction bases unmatched: 1. Germline V lookup: CDR1 SGHNT, CDR2 YYREEE (reference sequence). The CDR3 sequence is 15 residues long. Measured with immunoSEQ multiplex PCR; TCRdb has only the in-frame clones, and not every one. The sample includes about 22,000 clones, approximately 97% of them seen just once. In the case of this clone: The target antigen is unknown.

The receptor comes from a girl aged 5-17 years with cystic fibrosis. The sequenced material came from blood. V and J are TRBV5-4 and TRBJ2-1, with 13 positions matching TRBD2. CDR3 protein: CASSWTSGGYNEQFF. As DNA, the CDR3 is TGTGCCAGCAGCTGGACTAGCGGGGGATACAATGAGCAGTTCTTC.